This TCR beta chain was recovered during a study of low-dose radiotherapy and immunotherapy resistance in tumors. Study at large: Treatment consisted of nivolumab 240 mg every two weeks and ipilimumab 1 mg/kg every six weeks, given intravenously to patients. It was every two weeks, one day before radiation and immunotherapy, that intravenous cyclophosphamide 200 mg/m2 was given.

Time point described: after trial treatment. This sample's treatment: LDRT plus nivolumab, ipilimumab, low-dose cyclophosphamide and aspirin (RACIN trial). Donors were treated with nivolumab, ipilimumab, aspirin, and low-dose cyclophosphamide and radiotherapy. TRAV and TRBV primers primed cDNA for both TCRalpha and TCRbeta. Using a constant-region primer together with a V-primer adapter, TCRs were subjected to 20 PCR cycles of amplification. The mRNA which had been isolated was amplified by in vitro transcription. MiXCR, run by TCRdb on the reads, gives a single entry per CDR3 protein. The sample records roughly 32,000 distinct CDR3 sequences, about half being singletons. This clonotype was seen more than once but under ten times. Deletions cut 5 bases from V and 4 bases from J, with 25 bases between. The CDR3 consists of 18 residues. CDR1 and CDR2 from the germline V gene are SEHNR and FQNEAQ (reference sequence).

Here the sequenced sample was PBMCs, taken after low-dose radiotherapy plus immunotherapy. The receptor was derived from a male donor with gallbladder cancer. The J gene is TRBJ2-3, the V gene TRBV7-9; no reliable D call. CDR3 region: CASSNILGSGILPDTQYF. DNA for the CDR3: TGTGCCAGCAGCAACATACTTGGATCAGGAATCCTCCCAGATACGCAGTATTTT.